Presented here are 25 T cell receptor beta chains from one specimen sequenced in a study of T cells after yellow fever vaccination. MiXCR, run by TCRdb on the 5' RACE reads, gives a single entry per CDR3 protein. The sample lists 150,000 or so distinct CDR3 sequences; 5% to 8% were seen once. The sequences come from CD4+ T cells sorted from PBMCs, collected 10 days after the yellow fever booster vaccination. These receptors originate from a man aged 30 to 39 who received the YFV17D yellow fever vaccine.

This clonotype was seen only a few times. The V gene is TRBV28, the J gene TRBJ2-7, with 7 nucleotides matching TRBD2. The CDR3 loop spans 15 amino acids. Germline trimming cut 6 bases from V and 0 bases from J; bases unmatched to any gene: 8. Germline V CDR1 and CDR2: MDHEN, SYDVKM. Here the CDR3 DNA reads TGTGCCAGCAGATCTACCGGCGGGAGCTCCTACGAGCAGTACTTC. Its protein product is CASRSTGGSSYEQYF.

Only one count was recorded for this clonotype. The CDR3 DNA sequence: TGTGCCAGCAGCATGGGACTAGCGATTGAGACCCAGTACTTC. The encoded protein is CASSMGLAIETQYF. The chain couples TRBV11-2 to TRBJ2-5, with 10 bases lining up with TRBD2. Germline V gene sequence: CDR1 SGHAT, CDR2 FQNNGV. The junction had 5 bases not matched to a gene; V was cut back by 5 bases and J by 5 bases. The CDR3 contains 14 residues.

This clonotype was seen ten or more times. V and J are TRBV20-1 and TRBJ2-5; D is unclear. With 1 base removed from V and 0 bases from J, the gap between germline ends came to 3 bases. Germline assignment: CDR1 DFQATT and CDR2 SNEGSKA (reference sequence). This CDR3 has 12 residues. The CDR3 loop reads CSARGNQETQYF. DNA of the CDR3: TGCAGTGCTAGAGGAAACCAAGAGACCCAGTACTTC.

This clonotype was seen ten or more times. This sequence joins TRBV27 and TRBJ1-2, with a possible D match to TRBD1 (5 bases). Trimming took off 6 bases at V and 3 bases at J, with 14 bases between the two ends. Germline V gene sequence: CDR1 MNHEY, CDR2 SMNVEV (reference sequence). This CDR3 is built from 14 residues. CDR3 nucleotide sequence: TGTGCCAGCAGCCCCAGGGATTTCTACTATGGCTACACCTTC. Its protein is CASSPRDFYYGYTF.

This clonotype was seen a few times. The CDR3 is CARPDRVYNQPQHF. CDR3 nucleotide sequence: TGCGCCAGACCCGACAGGGTATACAATCAGCCCCAGCATTTT. V usage is TRBV23-1 and J usage is TRBJ1-5; TRBD1 aligns across 7 bases. TRBV23-1 is assigned to the ORF class and has an uncertain function. After removal of 9 bases from V and 3 bases from J, the junction contained 8 bases not matched to a gene. The CDR3 has 14 residues.

This clonotype was seen at least ten times. The rearrangement links TRBV20-1 to TRBJ1-1; TRBD1 aligns across 8 bases. Germline V gives CDR1 DFQATT, CDR2 SNEGSKA (reference sequence). The CDR3 is 15 amino acids. V dropped 3 bases and J dropped 3; count of bases not matched to a gene: 9. DNA of the CDR3: TGCAGTGCTAGGGCGAGGACAGGGAAATACACTGAAGCTTTCTTT. As protein: CSARARTGKYTEAFF.

This clonotype was observed many times. V gene TRBV18 combines with J gene TRBJ2-7, with 10 bases lining up with TRBD1. This CDR3 contains 14 residues. V lost 6 bases and J lost 7; bases outside the gene matches: 9. CDR1 is KGHSH, CDR2 LQKENI, per germline. The CDR3 region has the DNA TGTGCCAGCTCGTCCGGGACAGGGGCCCTGGAGCAGTACTTC. Amino acids: CASSSGTGALEQYF.

There are many counts of this clonotype. The V call is TRBV28, the J call TRBJ2-3, with 10 nucleotides matching TRBD2. Germline V CDR1 and CDR2: MDHEN, SYDVKM. V lost 8 bases and J lost 5; bases outside the gene matches: 13. This CDR3 region has 16 residues. The CDR3 sequence is CASESPAGGRRDTQYF. CDR3 bases: TGTGCCAGCGAAAGCCCAGCGGGAGGGCGTCGAGATACGCAGTATTTT.

In its sample, this clonotype was seen many times. The chain carries TRBV10-2 and TRBJ2-7, with 15 bases fitting TRBD2. This CDR3 is built from 15 residues. The V gene's germline CDR1 is WSHSY and CDR2 SAAADI. Trimming at V came to 6 bases and at J to 3 bases, leaving 3 bases not matched to a gene. In nucleotides, the CDR3 is TGCGCCAGCAGGGGGACTAGCGGGAGGTTCTACGAGCAGTACTTC. Amino acids: CASRGTSGRFYEQYF.

This clonotype showed up many times. The rearrangement links TRBV5-1 to TRBJ2-7; no clear D gene. The CDR3 totals 13 residues. V was clipped by 5 bases and J by 9 bases, with 18 bases between them. Germline loops: CDR1 SGHRS, CDR2 YFSETQ. The CDR3 bases are TGCGCCAGCAGTTTACCTGACCCAGCTCGGCAGTACTTC. It specifies CASSLPDPARQYF.

This clonotype was counted ten times or more. The chain employs TRBV28 and TRBJ1-2, with 10 bases matching TRBD1. Germline CDR1 is MDHEN and CDR2 is SYDVKM. This CDR3 spans 14 amino acids. V was pared by 3 bases and J by 5 bases, with 3 bases of the junction left unmatched. CDR3 residues: CASSLTGGRYGYTF. CDR3 nucleotides: TGTGCCAGCAGTTTGACAGGGGGCCGGTATGGCTACACCTTC.

At least ten counts were recorded for this clonotype. The gene calls are TRBV5-1 and TRBJ2-2, with TRBD1 matching 9 bases. CDR1 is SGHRS, CDR2 YFSETQ, per germline. This CDR3 comprises 16 residues. V dropped 6 bases and J dropped 4; count of bases not matched to a gene: 10. In DNA, the CDR3 is TGCGCCAGCACGACGGACGGGACAGGGTTCACCGGGGAGCTGTTTTTT. Translating gives CASTTDGTGFTGELFF. Drawing the rest from reference TRBV5-1 and TRBJ2-2, the complete variable domain is KAGVTQTPRYLIKTRGQQVTLSCSPISGHRSVSWYQQTPGQGLQFLFEYFSETQRNKGNFPGRFSGRQFSNSRSEMNVSTLELGDSALYLCASTTDGTGFTGELFFGEGSRLTVL.

There are many counts of this clonotype. This chain uses TRBV20-1 with TRBJ2-1; D unresolved. The length of the CDR3 is 11 residues. V lost 6 bases and J 10 bases, leaving 13 bases between the germline ends. CDR1 is DFQATT, CDR2 SNEGSKA, per germline (reference sequence). The CDR3 sequence is CSAPRIEEQFF. CDR3 sequence (DNA): TGCAGTGCCCCAAGGATCGAAGAGCAGTTCTTC.

This clonotype was detected ten times or more. The chain combines TRBV27 with TRBJ1-1, with D maybe TRBD1 (5 bases). Germline V lookup: CDR1 MNHEY, CDR2 SMNVEV (reference sequence). V lost 8 bases and J lost 7, with 14 bases in between. The CDR3 spans 12 residues. The CDR3 is CASGRGAREAFF. The CDR3 coding sequence is TGTGCCAGCGGTCGAGGGGCCCGTGAAGCTTTCTTT.

This clonotype came up many times. This chain uses TRBV7-2 with TRBJ2-3; maybe TRBD2 (5 bases). V shed 5 bases and J shed 2 bases, with 20 bases lying between them. CDR1 and CDR2 from the germline V gene are SGHTA and FQGNSA. The CDR3 is made up of 17 amino acids. The CDR3 loop is CASSHALQRTLTDTQYF. For the CDR3, the DNA is TGTGCCAGCAGCCACGCCCTTCAGCGGACCCTCACAGATACGCAGTATTTT.

This clonotype was seen ten or more times. In DNA, the CDR3 is TGCAGTGCTAGCCAATTGGACAGGGGATTTCGCACAGATACGCAGTATTTT. Its translation: CSASQLDRGFRTDTQYF. The chain uses TRBV20-1 and TRBJ2-3, with 9 bases fitting TRBD1. Germline V gene data show CDR1 as DFQATT and CDR2 as SNEGSKA (reference sequence). CDR3 length equals 17 residues. J lost 1 base, V lost 3 bases, and 11 bases had no gene match.

There are many counts of this clonotype. V and J are TRBV28 and TRBJ2-7; the match to TRBD1 covers 7 bases. Looked up from germline, CDR1 is MDHEN and CDR2 is SYDVKM. There are 13 residues in the CDR3. V gave up 10 bases and J gave up 0 bases; unmatched junction bases: 6. CDR3 sequence reads: CAIEHRGSYEQYF. CDR3 nucleotide sequence: TGTGCCATCGAACACAGGGGCTCCTACGAGCAGTACTTC.

This rearrangement joins TRBV5-6 to TRBJ2-7; D perhaps matches TRBD2 (6 bases). Trimming left V 4 bases short and J 4 bases short, with 15 bases between. This CDR3 has 14 amino acids. CDR1 and CDR2 from the germline V gene are SGHDT and YYEEEE. The CDR3 nucleotides are TGTGCCAGCAGCACGGCGGGGCGCAGTTACGAGCAGTACTTC. It is translated as CASSTAGRSYEQYF.

V and J are TRBV11-3 and TRBJ2-1; TRBD2 matches at 7 bases. CDR1 is SGHNT, CDR2 YENEEA, per germline. V dropped 2 bases and J dropped 9; count of bases not matched to a gene: 13. The length of the CDR3 is 16 residues. CDR3 residues: CASSLLAVPSGGEQFF. CDR3 coding DNA: TGTGCCAGCAGCTTACTAGCGGTACCATCGGGGGGTGAGCAGTTCTTC.

This clonotype occurred many times. V gene TRBV2 combines with J gene TRBJ2-3; D is unresolved. The CDR3 runs 14 residues. The V end was cut by 2 bases, the J end by 0 bases, with 6 bases between. The V gene's germline CDR1 is SNHLY and CDR2 FYNNEI. The CDR3 sequence: CASSEFRSTDTQYF. Here the CDR3 DNA reads TGTGCCAGCAGTGAATTCAGGAGCACAGATACGCAGTATTTT.

This clonotype was counted at least ten times. The chain uses TRBV5-5 and TRBJ2-2; 8 nucleotides line up with TRBD2. V lost 5 bases, J lost 0 bases, and 3 bases stayed unmatched. CDR1 is SGHKS and CDR2 is YYEKEE in the germline V gene (reference sequence). The CDR3 runs 15 residues. CDR3 loop: CASRRSGTNTGELFF. In DNA form, the CDR3 reads TGTGCCAGCAGACGTAGCGGGACGAACACCGGGGAGCTGTTTTTT.

This clonotype showed up many times. V and J are TRBV7-3 and TRBJ2-5; D gene uncertain. This CDR3 has 13 amino acids. V lost 1 base and J 2 bases, leaving 5 bases between the germline ends. Germline lookup yields CDR1 SGHTA and CDR2 FQGTGA. The CDR3 loop is CASSLRAQETQYF. The DNA for the CDR3 is TGTGCCAGCAGCTTAAGGGCTCAAGAGACCCAGTACTTC.

This clonotype occurred many times. The chain recombines TRBV9 with TRBJ2-1, with no clear D. Germline CDR1 and CDR2: SGDLS and YYNGEE. The V gene lost 2 bases and the J gene lost 4 bases, with 4 bases spanning the gap. This CDR3 spans 12 amino acids. The CDR3 DNA reads TGTGCCAGCAGCGTTATGTACAATGAGCAGTTCTTC. Translating it yields CASSVMYNEQFF.

Only a few counts were recorded for this clonotype. The chain carries TRBV9 and TRBJ2-1, with TRBD2 matching over 10 bases. Per the germline V gene, CDR1 is SGDLS and CDR2 is YYNGEE. The CDR3 is 15 residues long. V trimming: 1 base; J trimming: 6 bases; junction bases outside the gene matches: 4. The CDR3, as DNA: TGTGCCAGCAGCGTAACAGCGGGAGGGAGCAATGAGCAGTTCTTC. Its protein is CASSVTAGGSNEQFF.

The chain employs TRBV7-7 and TRBJ1-3; a possible D gene is TRBD1 (5 bases). Germline values: CDR1 SSHAT, CDR2 FNYEAQ (reference sequence). CDR3 length: 16 amino acids. V lost 2 bases and J 3 bases, leaving 14 bases between the germline ends. The CDR3 coding sequence is TGTGCCAGCAGCTTAAGTTTCCCGGGGGATGGAAACACCATATATTTT. It translates to CASSLSFPGDGNTIYF. The whole variable domain, filled in from reference TRBV7-7 and TRBJ1-3, reads GAGVSQSPRYKVTKRGQDVTLRCDPISSHATLYWYQQALGQGPEFLTYFNYEAQPDKSGLPSDRFSAERPEGSISTLTIQRTEQRDSAMYRCASSLSFPGDGNTIYFGEGSWLTVV.